This TCR beta chain was captured by sequencing in a study of blood T cell repertoires in COVID-19. Looking at the study overall: Sources were T cells, B-cell-depleted T cells, or PBMCs; the material itself was cDNA or gDNA.

Germline-derived CDR1 and CDR2 are MNHEY and SVGEGT. The germline V and J ends were trimmed by 3 bases and 10 bases, with 13 bases remaining between them. The CDR3 contains 13 residues. Generated by immunoSEQ multiplex PCR, the TCRdb table keeps only in-frame clones and is missing some. Of more than 85,000 clones listed, approximately 72% are singletons. The chain recombines TRBV6-2 or TRBV6-3 with TRBJ2-1; possible D gene TRBD2, 6 bases. This receptor was taken from a woman between 65 and 79 years old with acute or convalescent COVID-19. The sample was peripheral blood. Here the CDR3 reads CASSYLASGEQFF. The CDR3 bases are TGTGCCAGCAGTTATTTAGCCAGCGGGGAGCAGTTCTTC.